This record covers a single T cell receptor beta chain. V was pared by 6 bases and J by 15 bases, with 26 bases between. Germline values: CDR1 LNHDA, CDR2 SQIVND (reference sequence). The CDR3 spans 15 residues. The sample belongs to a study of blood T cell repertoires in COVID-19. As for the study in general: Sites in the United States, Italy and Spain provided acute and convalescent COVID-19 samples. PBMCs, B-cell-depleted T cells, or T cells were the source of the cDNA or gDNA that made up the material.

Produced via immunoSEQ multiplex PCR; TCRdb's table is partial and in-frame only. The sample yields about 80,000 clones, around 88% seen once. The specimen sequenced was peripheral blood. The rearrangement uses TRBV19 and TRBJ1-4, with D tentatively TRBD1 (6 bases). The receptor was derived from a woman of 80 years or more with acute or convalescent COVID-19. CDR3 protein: CASSMTGTRGKLMFF. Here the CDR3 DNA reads TGTGCCAGTAGCATGACCGGGACACGGGGAAAATTGATGTTTTTT.